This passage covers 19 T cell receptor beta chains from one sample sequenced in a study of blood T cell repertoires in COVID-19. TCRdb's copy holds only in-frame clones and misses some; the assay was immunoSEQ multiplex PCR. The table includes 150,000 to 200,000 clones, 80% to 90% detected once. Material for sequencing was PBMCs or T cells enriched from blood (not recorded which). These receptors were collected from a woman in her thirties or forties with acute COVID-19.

The CDR3 DNA follows: TGTGCCAGCAGTTTGATTATAAGGGGGGCTAGCGGGGGTAACACCGGGGAGCTGTTTTTT. Amino acids: CASSLIIRGASGGNTGELFF. This chain connects TRBV27 to TRBJ2-2; TRBD2 matches 10 bases. V dropped 3 bases and J dropped 2; count of bases not matched to a gene: 15. The CDR3 has 20 residues. CDR1 MNHEY and CDR2 SMNVEV come from the germline V gene (reference sequence).

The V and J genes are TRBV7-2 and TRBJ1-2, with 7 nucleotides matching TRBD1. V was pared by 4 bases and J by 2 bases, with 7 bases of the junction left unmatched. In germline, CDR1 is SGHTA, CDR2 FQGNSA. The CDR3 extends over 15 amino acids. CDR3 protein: CASSSAGTVNYGYTF. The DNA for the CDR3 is TGTGCCAGCAGCTCCGCCGGGACAGTAAACTATGGCTACACCTTC.

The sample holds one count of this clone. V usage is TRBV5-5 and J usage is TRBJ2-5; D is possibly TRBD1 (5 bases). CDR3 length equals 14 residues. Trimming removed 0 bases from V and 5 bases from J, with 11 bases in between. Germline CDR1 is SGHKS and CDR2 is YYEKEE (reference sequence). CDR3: CASSLEWGEETQYF. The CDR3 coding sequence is TGTGCCAGCAGCTTGGAATGGGGCGAGGAGACCCAGTACTTC.

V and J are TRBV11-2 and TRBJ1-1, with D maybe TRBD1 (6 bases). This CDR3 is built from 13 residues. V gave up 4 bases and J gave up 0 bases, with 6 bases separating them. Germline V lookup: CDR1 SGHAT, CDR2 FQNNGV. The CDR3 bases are TGTGCCAGCAGCTCAGGGGTGAACACTGAAGCTTTCTTT. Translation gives CASSSGVNTEAFF.

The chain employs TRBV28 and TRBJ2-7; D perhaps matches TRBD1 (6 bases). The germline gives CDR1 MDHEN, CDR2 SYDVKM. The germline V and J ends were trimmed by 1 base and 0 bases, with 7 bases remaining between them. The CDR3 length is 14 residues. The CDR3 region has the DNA TGTGCCAGCAGTTTATCCAGGGGCTCCTACGAGCAGTACTTC. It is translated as CASSLSRGSYEQYF.

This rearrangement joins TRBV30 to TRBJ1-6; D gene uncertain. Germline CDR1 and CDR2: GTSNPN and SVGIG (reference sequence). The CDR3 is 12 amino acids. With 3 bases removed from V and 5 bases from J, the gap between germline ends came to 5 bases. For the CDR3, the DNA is TGTGCCTGGAGAGACAATAATTCACCCCTCCACTTT. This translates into CAWRDNNSPLHF. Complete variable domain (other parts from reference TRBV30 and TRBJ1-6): SQTIHQWPATLVQPVGSPLSLECTVEGTSNPNLYWYRQAAGRGLQLLFYSVGIGQISSEVPQNLSASRPQDRQFILSSKKLLLSDSGFYLCAWRDNNSPLHFGNGTRLTVT.

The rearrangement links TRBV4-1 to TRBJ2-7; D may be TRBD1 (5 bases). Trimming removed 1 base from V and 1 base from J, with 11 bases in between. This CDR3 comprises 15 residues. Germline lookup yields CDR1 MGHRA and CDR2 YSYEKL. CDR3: CASSQVGAASYEQYF. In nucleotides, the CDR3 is TGCGCCAGCAGCCAAGTAGGGGCAGCTTCCTACGAGCAGTACTTC.

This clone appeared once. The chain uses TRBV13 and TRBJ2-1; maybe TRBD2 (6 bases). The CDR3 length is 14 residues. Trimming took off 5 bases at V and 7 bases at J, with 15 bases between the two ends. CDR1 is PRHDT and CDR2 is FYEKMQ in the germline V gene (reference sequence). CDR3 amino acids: CASSPRVAVNEQFF. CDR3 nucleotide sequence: TGTGCCAGCAGCCCGAGGGTAGCGGTTAATGAGCAGTTCTTC.

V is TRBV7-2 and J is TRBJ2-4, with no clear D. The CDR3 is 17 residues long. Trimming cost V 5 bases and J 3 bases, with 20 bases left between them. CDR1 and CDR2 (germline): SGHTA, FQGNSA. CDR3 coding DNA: TGTGCCAGCAGCCAAACGGCCCCGACATTTAGCAAAAACATTCAGTACTTC. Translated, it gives CASSQTAPTFSKNIQYF.

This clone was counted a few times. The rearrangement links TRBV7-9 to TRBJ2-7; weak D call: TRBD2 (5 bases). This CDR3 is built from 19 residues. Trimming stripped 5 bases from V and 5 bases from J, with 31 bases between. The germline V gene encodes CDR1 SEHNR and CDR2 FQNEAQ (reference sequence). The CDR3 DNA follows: TGTGCCAGCAGCCAAGAAACCCCAACACGGGGATCAAGCTACGACGAGCAGTACTTC. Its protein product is CASSQETPTRGSSYDEQYF. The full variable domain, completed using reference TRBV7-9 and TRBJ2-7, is DTGVSQNPRHKITKRGQNVTFRCDPISEHNRLYWYRQTLGQGPEFLTYFQNEAQLEKSRLLSDRFSAERPKGSFSTLEIQRTEQGDSAMYLCASSQETPTRGSSYDEQYFGPGTRLTVT.

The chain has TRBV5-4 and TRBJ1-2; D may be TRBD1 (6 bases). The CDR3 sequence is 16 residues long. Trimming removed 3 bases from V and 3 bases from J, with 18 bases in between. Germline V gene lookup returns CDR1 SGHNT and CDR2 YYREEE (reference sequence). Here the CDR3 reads CASSSPRGNVDYGYTF. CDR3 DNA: TGTGCCAGCAGCTCACCCAGGGGAAACGTTGACTATGGCTACACCTTC. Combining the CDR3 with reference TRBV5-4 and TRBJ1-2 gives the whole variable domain ETGVTQSPTHLIKTRGQQVTLRCSSQSGHNTVSWYQQALGQGPQFIFQYYREEENGRGNFPPRFSGLQFPNYSSELNVNALELDDSALYLCASSSPRGNVDYGYTFGSGTRLTVV.

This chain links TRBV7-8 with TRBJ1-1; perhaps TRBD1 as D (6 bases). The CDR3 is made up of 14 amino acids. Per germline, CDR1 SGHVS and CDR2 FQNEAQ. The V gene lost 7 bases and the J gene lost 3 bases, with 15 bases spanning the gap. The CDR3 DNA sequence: TGTGCCAGCAATAAACAGGGCCACGACACTGAAGCTTTCTTT. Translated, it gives CASNKQGHDTEAFF.

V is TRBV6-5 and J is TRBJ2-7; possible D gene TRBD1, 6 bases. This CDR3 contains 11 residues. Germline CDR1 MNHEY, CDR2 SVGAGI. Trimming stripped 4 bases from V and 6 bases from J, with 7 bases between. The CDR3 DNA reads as TGTGCCAGCAGTTTCAGGGGCGAGCAGTACTTC. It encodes CASSFRGEQYF.

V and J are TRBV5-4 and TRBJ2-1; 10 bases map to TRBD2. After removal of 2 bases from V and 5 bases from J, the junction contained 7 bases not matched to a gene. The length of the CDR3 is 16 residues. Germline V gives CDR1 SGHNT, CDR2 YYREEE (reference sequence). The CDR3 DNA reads TGTGCCAGCAGCTTCCCCAGCGGGAGGGGTCACAATGAGCAGTTCTTC. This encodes CASSFPSGRGHNEQFF.

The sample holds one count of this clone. CDR3 region: CASSLGGTGLEKLFF. In nucleotides, the CDR3 is TGTGCCAGCAGCCTCGGGGGGACAGGGCTTGAAAAACTGTTTTTT. V and J are TRBV7-9 and TRBJ1-4; 9 bases fit TRBD1. CDR1 is SEHNR and CDR2 is FQNEAQ in the germline V gene (reference sequence). The CDR3 is made up of 15 amino acids. V lost 5 bases, J lost 7 bases, and 8 bases stayed unmatched.

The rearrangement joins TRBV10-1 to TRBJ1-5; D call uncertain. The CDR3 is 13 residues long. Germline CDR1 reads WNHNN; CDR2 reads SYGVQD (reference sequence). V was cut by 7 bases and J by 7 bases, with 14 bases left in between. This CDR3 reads CASTTKPGQPQHF. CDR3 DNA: TGCGCCAGCACCACGAAACCCGGGCAGCCCCAGCATTTT.

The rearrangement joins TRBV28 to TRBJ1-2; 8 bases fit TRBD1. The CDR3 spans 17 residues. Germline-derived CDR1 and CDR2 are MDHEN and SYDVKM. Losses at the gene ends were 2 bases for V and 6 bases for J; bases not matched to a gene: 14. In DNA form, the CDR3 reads TGTGCCAGCAGTTTAGTACTTTATATGGGACAGGTACATGGCTACACCTTC. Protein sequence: CASSLVLYMGQVHGYTF.

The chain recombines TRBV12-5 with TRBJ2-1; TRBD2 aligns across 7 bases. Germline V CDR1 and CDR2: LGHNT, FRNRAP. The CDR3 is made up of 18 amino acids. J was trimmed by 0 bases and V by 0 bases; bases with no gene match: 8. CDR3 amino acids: CASGLVRASGFSYNEQFF. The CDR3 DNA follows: TGTGCTAGTGGTTTGGTACGTGCTAGCGGATTCTCCTACAATGAGCAGTTCTTC.

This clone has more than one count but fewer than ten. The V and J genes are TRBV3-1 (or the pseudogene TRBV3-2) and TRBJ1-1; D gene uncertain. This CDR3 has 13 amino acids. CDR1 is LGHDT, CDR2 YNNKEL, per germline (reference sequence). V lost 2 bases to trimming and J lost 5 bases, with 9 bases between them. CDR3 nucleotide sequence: TGTGCCAGCAGCCAAAGTTTCGGTACTGAAGCTTTCTTT. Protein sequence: CASSQSFGTEAFF.